These T cell receptor beta chains were read from a single sample in a study of shared clonotypes between healthy human individuals. The method was immunoSEQ multiplex PCR; TCRdb's version includes in-frame clones alone and lacks a portion of them. The data hold millions of clones, with just over 90% observed a single time. Input material: naive CD4+ T cells from PBMCs. The receptors derive from a man between 18 and 35 years old in good health. Some clones in this sample may be carry-over from other donors' samples. CDR3s include the opening cysteine and the closing phenylalanine or tryptophan. The order of the fields is D gene, J gene, clone size, V gene, CDR3 protein, CDR3 DNA. D genes are given only for firm matches. Size is omitted from some rows. Given values are once, few, many or a class for expanded clones.

D gene: NA
J gene: TRBJ2-3
clone size: NA
V gene: TRBV27
CDR3 protein: CASSFQDTQYF
CDR3 DNA: TGTGCCAGCAGTTTTCAAGATACGCAGTATTTT

D gene: NA
J gene: TRBJ1-5
clone size: NA
V gene: TRBV19
CDR3 protein: CASTAGYNQPQHF
CDR3 DNA: TGTGCCAGTACGGCCGGATACAATCAGCCCCAGCATTTT

D gene: NA
J gene: TRBJ2-4
clone size: few
V gene: TRBV4-2
CDR3 protein: CASSQENFAQNIQYF
CDR3 DNA: TGTGCCAGCAGCCAAGAAAATTTCGCCCAAAACATTCAGTACTTC

D gene: NA
J gene: TRBJ2-7
clone size: NA
V gene: TRBV19
CDR3 protein: CASSRTYLTYEQYF
CDR3 DNA: TGTGCCAGTAGTAGGACCTACTTGACCTACGAGCAGTACTTC

D gene: TRBD2
J gene: TRBJ2-3
clone size: NA
V gene: TRBV10-2
CDR3 protein: CASSADLAGPTDTQYF
CDR3 DNA: TGCGCCAGCAGTGCTGATCTAGCGGGACCTACTGATACGCAGTATTTT

D gene: TRBD1
J gene: TRBJ2-3
clone size: NA
V gene: TRBV28
CDR3 protein: CASSSGQGFDTQYF
CDR3 DNA: TGTGCCAGCAGTTCGGGACAGGGGTTTGATACGCAGTATTTT

D gene: NA
J gene: TRBJ2-7
clone size: NA
V gene: TRBV6-5
CDR3 protein: CASSIPGGLYEQYF
CDR3 DNA: TGTGCCAGCAGTATCCCCGGGGGGCTCTACGAGCAGTACTTC

D gene: NA
J gene: TRBJ2-1
clone size: NA
V gene: TRBV18
CDR3 protein: CASSPDRHLEQFF
CDR3 DNA: TGTGCCAGCTCACCTGATAGACATCTGGAGCAGTTCTTC

D gene: NA
J gene: TRBJ1-1
clone size: NA
V gene: TRBV5-5
CDR3 protein: CASRFVVNTEAFF
CDR3 DNA: TGTGCCAGCAGATTTGTGGTGAACACTGAAGCTTTCTTT

D gene: TRBD2
J gene: TRBJ2-1
clone size: NA
V gene: TRBV4-2
CDR3 protein: CASSQPGLAGAHEQFF
CDR3 DNA: TGTGCCAGCAGCCAGCCGGGACTAGCGGGAGCCCATGAGCAGTTCTTC

D gene: NA
J gene: TRBJ2-5
clone size: NA
V gene: TRBV6-5
CDR3 protein: CASSPRETQYF
CDR3 DNA: TGTGCCAGCAGCCCAAGGGAGACCCAGTACTTC

D gene: NA
J gene: TRBJ2-7
clone size: NA
V gene: TRBV15
CDR3 protein: CATSRGTGEQYF
CDR3 DNA: TGTGCCACCAGCAGGGGAACGGGGGAGCAGTACTTC

D gene: NA
J gene: TRBJ2-2
clone size: NA
V gene: TRBV5-6
CDR3 protein: CASSNTGSSTGELFF
CDR3 DNA: TGTGCCAGCAGCAATACGGGTAGTTCCACCGGGGAGCTGTTTTTT

D gene: TRBD1
J gene: TRBJ1-5
clone size: once
V gene: TRBV28
CDR3 protein: CASSFRQGGNQPQHF
CDR3 DNA: TGTGCCAGCAGTTTTCGGCAGGGGGGCAATCAGCCCCAGCATTTT

D gene: TRBD1
J gene: TRBJ1-2
clone size: NA
V gene: TRBV4-3
CDR3 protein: CASSPNRPGQGTNYGYTF
CDR3 DNA: TGCGCCAGCAGCCCTAACCGCCCGGGACAGGGGACCAACTATGGCTACACCTTC

D gene: TRBD2
J gene: TRBJ2-2
clone size: NA
V gene: TRBV5-4
CDR3 protein: CASSSGESGRRNGELFF
CDR3 DNA: TGTGCCAGCAGCTCAGGGGAAAGCGGGAGGAGGAACGGGGAGCTGTTTTTT

D gene: NA
J gene: TRBJ2-3
clone size: NA
V gene: TRBV7-9
CDR3 protein: CASSTIPTGHNTDTQYF
CDR3 DNA: TGTGCCAGCAGCACAATCCCCACGGGACACAACACAGATACGCAGTATTTT

D gene: NA
J gene: TRBJ2-3
clone size: NA
V gene: TRBV9
CDR3 protein: CASSVEMADTQYF
CDR3 DNA: TGTGCCAGCAGCGTAGAAATGGCAGATACGCAGTATTTT

D gene: TRBD1
J gene: TRBJ1-2
clone size: NA
V gene: TRBV13
CDR3 protein: CASSRGQGDGYTF
CDR3 DNA: TGTGCCAGCAGCCGAGGACAGGGGGATGGCTACACCTTC

D gene: NA
J gene: TRBJ2-5
clone size: NA
V gene: TRBV7-3
CDR3 protein: CATVRRALLETQYF
CDR3 DNA: TGTGCCACGGTCCGCCGGGCCCTGCTGGAGACCCAGTACTTC

D gene: TRBD2
J gene: TRBJ2-5
clone size: once
V gene: TRBV9
CDR3 protein: CASSVAASGKVTETQYF
CDR3 DNA: TGTGCCAGCAGCGTAGCGGCCAGCGGGAAAGTGACGGAGACCCAGTACTTC

D gene: NA
J gene: TRBJ1-5
clone size: NA
V gene: TRBV28
CDR3 protein: CASSYSLPSNQPQHF
CDR3 DNA: TGTGCCAGCAGTTATTCATTACCGAGCAATCAGCCCCAGCATTTT

D gene: NA
J gene: TRBJ1-1
clone size: NA
V gene: TRBV6-5
CDR3 protein: CASSSESLGGTEAFF
CDR3 DNA: TGTGCCAGCAGTTCGGAATCCTTAGGGGGCACTGAAGCTTTCTTT

D gene: TRBD2
J gene: TRBJ2-1
clone size: NA
V gene: TRBV11-3
CDR3 protein: CASSLGGLAGITEQFF
CDR3 DNA: TGTGCCAGCAGCTTAGGGGGACTAGCGGGAATAACTGAGCAGTTCTTC

D gene: NA
J gene: TRBJ2-1
clone size: NA
V gene: TRBV7-9
CDR3 protein: CASSLGVGGGEKQFF
CDR3 DNA: TGTGCCAGCAGCTTAGGGGTCGGCGGCGGTGAGAAGCAGTTCTTC

D gene: NA
J gene: TRBJ2-1
clone size: NA
V gene: TRBV5-1
CDR3 protein: CASSLVALSYNEQFF
CDR3 DNA: TGCGCCAGCAGCTTGGTAGCGCTCTCCTACAATGAGCAGTTCTTC

D gene: TRBD1
J gene: TRBJ1-5
clone size: NA
V gene: TRBV2
CDR3 protein: CASSEQLGGRQPQHF
CDR3 DNA: TGTGCCAGCAGTGAACAATTAGGGGGCAGGCAGCCCCAGCATTTT

D gene: NA
J gene: TRBJ2-5
clone size: NA
V gene: TRBV7-9
CDR3 protein: CASSFRPSWIVETQYF
CDR3 DNA: TGTGCCAGCAGCTTTCGGCCCTCCTGGATAGTAGAGACCCAGTACTTC

D gene: NA
J gene: TRBJ1-1
clone size: NA
V gene: TRBV2
CDR3 protein: CASTLEGVANTEAFF
CDR3 DNA: TGTGCCAGCACCTTGGAGGGGGTAGCGAACACTGAAGCTTTCTTT

D gene: NA
J gene: TRBJ2-3
clone size: NA
V gene: TRBV7-9
CDR3 protein: CASSLPVRGKDTQYF
CDR3 DNA: TGTGCCAGCAGCTTACCAGTGAGGGGGAAAGATACGCAGTATTTT

D gene: TRBD2
J gene: TRBJ2-3
clone size: NA
V gene: TRBV9
CDR3 protein: CASSTLSGGLAGTDTQYF
CDR3 DNA: TGTGCCAGCAGCACCCTATCGGGGGGACTAGCGGGCACAGATACGCAGTATTTT

D gene: NA
J gene: TRBJ2-7
clone size: NA
V gene: TRBV6-5
CDR3 protein: CASSPTLGEQYF
CDR3 DNA: TGTGCCAGCAGCCCTACCCTGGGCGAGCAGTACTTC

D gene: NA
J gene: TRBJ2-5
clone size: NA
V gene: TRBV13
CDR3 protein: CASSLRPQETQYF
CDR3 DNA: TGTGCCAGCAGCTTACGACCACAAGAGACCCAGTACTTC

D gene: NA
J gene: TRBJ1-5
clone size: few
V gene: TRBV5-1
CDR3 protein: CASSLEHYNQPQHF
CDR3 DNA: TGCGCCAGCAGCTTGGAACATTACAATCAGCCCCAGCATTTT

D gene: TRBD1
J gene: TRBJ2-3
clone size: NA
V gene: TRBV2
CDR3 protein: CASSRDRGPRRTDTQYF
CDR3 DNA: TGTGCCAGCAGTCGGGACAGGGGTCCGCGTCGCACAGATACGCAGTATTTT

D gene: NA
J gene: TRBJ2-2
clone size: NA
V gene: TRBV5-1
CDR3 protein: CASSFSGLSTGELFF
CDR3 DNA: TGCGCCAGCAGCTTCAGCGGACTCTCCACCGGGGAGCTGTTTTTT

D gene: TRBD2
J gene: TRBJ2-1
clone size: NA
V gene: TRBV5-1
CDR3 protein: CASSLTGTSVYNEQFF
CDR3 DNA: TGCGCCAGCAGCTTGACCGGGACTAGCGTATACAATGAGCAGTTCTTC

D gene: NA
J gene: TRBJ2-7
clone size: NA
V gene: TRBV21-1
CDR3 protein: CASSKGQGVPYEQYF
CDR3 DNA: TGTGCCAGCAGCAAAGGACAGGGGGTACCCTACGAGCAGTACTTC

D gene: NA
J gene: TRBJ2-2
clone size: NA
V gene: TRBV7-3
CDR3 protein: CASSPQLTGELFF
CDR3 DNA: TGTGCCAGCAGCCCACAGCTCACCGGGGAGCTGTTTTTT

D gene: TRBD1
J gene: TRBJ2-4
clone size: NA
V gene: TRBV11-2
CDR3 protein: CASSPAATGGFANIQYF
CDR3 DNA: TGTGCCAGCAGCCCGGCCGCCACAGGGGGCTTTGCAAACATTCAGTACTTC

D gene: NA
J gene: TRBJ2-2
clone size: once
V gene: TRBV5-1
CDR3 protein: CASTRGERRELFF
CDR3 DNA: TGCGCCAGCACTAGGGGGGAGCGGAGGGAGCTGTTTTTT